This T cell receptor (beta chain) was identified in a study of blood T cell repertoires in COVID-19. This clone was recorded only once. Method: immunoSEQ multiplex PCR; TCRdb's copy keeps in-frame clones and lacks some. The sample holds about 59,000 clones, 90% to 95% seen once. Germline V gene lookup returns CDR1 KGHSH and CDR2 LQKENI. This CDR3 is built from 14 residues. Between the trimmed V and J ends, which lost 0 bases and 2 bases, there was a span of 8 bases. The genes are TRBV18 and TRBJ2-7; the D gene is possibly TRBD2 (5 bases). The TCR was taken from a human donor in a cohort sampled during active COVID-19. Sequencing was done on a sample of peripheral blood. The CDR3 region is CASSPPGRAYEQYF. CDR3 DNA sequence: TGTGCCAGCTCACCACCGGGGAGAGCCTACGAGCAGTACTTC.